This paragraph covers one T cell receptor beta chain sequence. This CDR3 is built from 13 residues. Germline V CDR1 and CDR2: KGHSH, LQKENI. Trimming stripped 3 bases from V and 3 bases from J, with 6 bases between. The data were obtained in a study of control samples from healthy donors and cancer patients. Clones were sequenced by immunoSEQ multiplex PCR, and TCRdb holds only the in-frame ones, with some missing. The sample includes roughly 140,000 clones, around 90% of them seen just once. The sample comprised blood. This chain connects TRBV18 to TRBJ2-1; D call uncertain. This receptor was taken from a man aged 30 to 39 in good health. The CDR3 sequence: CASSPDRYNEQFF. CDR3 in DNA: TGTGCCAGCTCACCGGACCGCTACAATGAGCAGTTCTTC.